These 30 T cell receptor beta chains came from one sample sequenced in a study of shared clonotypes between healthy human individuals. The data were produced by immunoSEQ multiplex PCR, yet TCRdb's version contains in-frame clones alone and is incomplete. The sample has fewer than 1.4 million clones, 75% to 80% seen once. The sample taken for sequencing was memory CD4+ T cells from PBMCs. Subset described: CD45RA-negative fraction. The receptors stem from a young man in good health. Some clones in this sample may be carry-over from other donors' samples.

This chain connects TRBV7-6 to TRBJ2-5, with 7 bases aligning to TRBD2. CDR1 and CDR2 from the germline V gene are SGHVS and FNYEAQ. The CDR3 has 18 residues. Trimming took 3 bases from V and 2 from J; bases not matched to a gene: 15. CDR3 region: CASSFFTLGGEGQETQYF. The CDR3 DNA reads TGTGCCAGCAGCTTTTTTACCCTCGGCGGGGAGGGTCAAGAGACCCAGTACTTC.

CDR3 nucleotide sequence: TGCGCCAGCAGCTCCCTTGGGAGCTACTCCACAGATACGCAGTATTTT. Encoded protein: CASSSLGSYSTDTQYF. The chain recombines TRBV5-1 with TRBJ2-3, with D tentatively TRBD2 (5 bases). The CDR3 has 16 residues. V was cut by 3 bases and J by 2 bases, with 16 bases left in between. Germline V gives CDR1 SGHRS, CDR2 YFSETQ.

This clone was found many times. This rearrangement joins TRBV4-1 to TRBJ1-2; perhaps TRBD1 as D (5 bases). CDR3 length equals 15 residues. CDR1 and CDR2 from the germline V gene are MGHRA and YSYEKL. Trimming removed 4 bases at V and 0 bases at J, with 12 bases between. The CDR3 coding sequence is TGCGCCAGCAGCCGCGGGGCGCCCGCTAACTATGGCTACACCTTC. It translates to CASSRGAPANYGYTF.

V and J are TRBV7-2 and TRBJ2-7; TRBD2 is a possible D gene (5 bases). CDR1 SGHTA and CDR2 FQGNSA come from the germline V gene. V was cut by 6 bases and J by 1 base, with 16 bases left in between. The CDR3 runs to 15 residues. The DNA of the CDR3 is TGTGCCAGCAGACGAGACGGAGGCGCTTCCTACGAGCAGTACTTC. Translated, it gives CASRRDGGASYEQYF.

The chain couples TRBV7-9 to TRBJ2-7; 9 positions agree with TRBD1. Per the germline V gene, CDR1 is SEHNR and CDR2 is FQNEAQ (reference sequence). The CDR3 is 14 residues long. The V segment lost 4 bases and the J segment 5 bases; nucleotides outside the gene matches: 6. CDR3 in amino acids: CASSSGTGKDEQYF. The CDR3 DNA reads TGTGCCAGCAGCTCTGGGACAGGGAAGGACGAGCAGTACTTC.

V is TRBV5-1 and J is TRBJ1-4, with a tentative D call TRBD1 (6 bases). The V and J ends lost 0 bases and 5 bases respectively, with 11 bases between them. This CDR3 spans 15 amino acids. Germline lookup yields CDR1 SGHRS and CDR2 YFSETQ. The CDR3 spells CASSLVAGVNEKLFF. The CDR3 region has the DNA TGCGCCAGCAGCTTGGTGGCAGGGGTAAATGAAAAACTGTTTTTT.

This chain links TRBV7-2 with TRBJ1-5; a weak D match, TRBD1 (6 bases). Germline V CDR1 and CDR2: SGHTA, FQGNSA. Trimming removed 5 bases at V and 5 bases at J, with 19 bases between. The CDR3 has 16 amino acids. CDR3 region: CASSLRLAGVDQPQHF. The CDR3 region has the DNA TGTGCCAGCAGCCTAAGGTTAGCAGGGGTGGATCAGCCCCAGCATTTT.

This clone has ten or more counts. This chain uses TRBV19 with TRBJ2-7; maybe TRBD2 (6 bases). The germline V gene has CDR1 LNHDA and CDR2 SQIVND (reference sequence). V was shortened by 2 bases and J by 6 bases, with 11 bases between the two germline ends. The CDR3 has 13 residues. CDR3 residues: CASSITAGGEQYF. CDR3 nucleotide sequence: TGTGCCAGTAGTATAACCGCCGGGGGCGAGCAGTACTTC. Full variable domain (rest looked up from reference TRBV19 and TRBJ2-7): DGGITQSPKYLFRKEGQNVTLSCEQNLNHDAMYWYRQDPGQGLRLIYYSQIVNDFQKGDIAEGYSVSREKKESFPLTVTSAQKNPTAFYLCASSITAGGEQYFGPGTRLTVT.

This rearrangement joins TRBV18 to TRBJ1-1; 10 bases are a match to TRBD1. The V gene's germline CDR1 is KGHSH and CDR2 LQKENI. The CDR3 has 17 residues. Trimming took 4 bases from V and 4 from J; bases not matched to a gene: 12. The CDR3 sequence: CASSQRSTGGQGTEAFF. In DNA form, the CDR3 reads TGTGCCAGCTCACAACGGTCGACAGGGGGCCAGGGCACTGAAGCTTTCTTT. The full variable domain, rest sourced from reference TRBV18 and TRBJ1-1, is NAGVMQNPRHLVRRRGQEARLRCSPMKGHSHVYWYRQLPEEGLKFMVYLQKENIIDESGMPKERFSAEFPKEGPSILRIQQVVRGDSAAYFCASSQRSTGGQGTEAFFGQGTRLTVV.

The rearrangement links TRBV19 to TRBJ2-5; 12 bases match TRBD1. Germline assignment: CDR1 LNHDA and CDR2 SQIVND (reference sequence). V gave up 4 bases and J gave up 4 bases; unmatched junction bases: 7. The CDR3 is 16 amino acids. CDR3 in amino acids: CASSRLGQGAGETQYF. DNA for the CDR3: TGTGCCAGTAGTAGACTGGGACAGGGGGCCGGAGAGACCCAGTACTTC.

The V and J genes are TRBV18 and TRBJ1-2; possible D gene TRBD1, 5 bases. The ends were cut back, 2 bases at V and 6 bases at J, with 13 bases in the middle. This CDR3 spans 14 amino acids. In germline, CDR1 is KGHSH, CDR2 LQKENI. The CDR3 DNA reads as TGTGCCAGCTCACCAAAAAGGGAAGGGGATGGCTACACCTTC. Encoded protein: CASSPKREGDGYTF.

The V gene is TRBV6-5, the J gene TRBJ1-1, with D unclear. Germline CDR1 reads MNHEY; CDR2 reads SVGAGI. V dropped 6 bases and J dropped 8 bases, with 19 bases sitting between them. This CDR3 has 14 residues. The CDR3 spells CASSRYGNLREAFF. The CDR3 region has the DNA TGTGCCAGCAGCAGGTACGGAAACCTACGGGAAGCTTTCTTT.

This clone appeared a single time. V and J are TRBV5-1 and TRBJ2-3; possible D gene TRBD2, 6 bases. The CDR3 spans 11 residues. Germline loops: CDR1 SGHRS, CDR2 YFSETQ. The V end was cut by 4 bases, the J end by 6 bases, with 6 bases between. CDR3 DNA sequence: TGCGCCAGCAGCGGAGGGGATACGCAGTATTTT. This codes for CASSGGDTQYF.

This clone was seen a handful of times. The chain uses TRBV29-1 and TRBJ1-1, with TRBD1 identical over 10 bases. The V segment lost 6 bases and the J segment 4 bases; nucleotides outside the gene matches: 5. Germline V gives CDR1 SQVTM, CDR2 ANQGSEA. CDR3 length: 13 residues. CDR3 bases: TGCAGCGTGATCGGGACAGGGGCCACTGAAGCTTTCTTT. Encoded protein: CSVIGTGATEAFF. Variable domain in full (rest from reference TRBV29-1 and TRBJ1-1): SAVISQKPSRDICQRGTSLTIQCQVDSQVTMMFWYRQQPGQSLTLIATANQGSEATYESGFVIDKFPISRPNLTFSTLTVSNMSPEDSSIYLCSVIGTGATEAFFGQGTRLTVV.

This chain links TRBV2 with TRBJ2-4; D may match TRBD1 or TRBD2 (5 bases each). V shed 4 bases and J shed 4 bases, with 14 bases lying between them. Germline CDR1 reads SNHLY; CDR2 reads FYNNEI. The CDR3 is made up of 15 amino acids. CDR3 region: CASSGWRQGKNIQYF. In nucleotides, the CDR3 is TGTGCCAGCAGTGGGTGGAGGCAGGGAAAAAACATTCAGTACTTC.

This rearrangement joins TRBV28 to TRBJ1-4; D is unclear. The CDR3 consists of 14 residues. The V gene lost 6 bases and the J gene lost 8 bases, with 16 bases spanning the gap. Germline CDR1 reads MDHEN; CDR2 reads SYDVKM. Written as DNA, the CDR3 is TGTGCCAGCAGCACACCAGGTTTAAAAGAAAAACTGTTTTTT. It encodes CASSTPGLKEKLFF. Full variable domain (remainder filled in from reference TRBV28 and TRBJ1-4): DVKVTQSSRYLVKRTGEKVFLECVQDMDHENMFWYRQDPGLGLRLIYFSYDVKMKEKGDIPEGYSVSREKKERFSLILESASTNQTSMYLCASSTPGLKEKLFFGSGTQLSVL.

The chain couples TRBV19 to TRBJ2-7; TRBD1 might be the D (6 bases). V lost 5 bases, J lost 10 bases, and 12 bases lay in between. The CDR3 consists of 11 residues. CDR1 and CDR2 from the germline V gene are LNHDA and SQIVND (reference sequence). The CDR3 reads CASSARGSQYF. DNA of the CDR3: TGTGCCAGTAGTGCCAGGGGTTCCCAGTACTTC.

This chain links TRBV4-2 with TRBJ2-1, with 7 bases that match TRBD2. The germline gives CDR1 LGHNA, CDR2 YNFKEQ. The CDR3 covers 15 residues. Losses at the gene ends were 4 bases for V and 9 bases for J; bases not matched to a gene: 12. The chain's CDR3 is CASSLSGGGPGEQFF. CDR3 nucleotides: TGTGCCAGCAGCCTCTCCGGGGGAGGGCCTGGTGAGCAGTTCTTC.

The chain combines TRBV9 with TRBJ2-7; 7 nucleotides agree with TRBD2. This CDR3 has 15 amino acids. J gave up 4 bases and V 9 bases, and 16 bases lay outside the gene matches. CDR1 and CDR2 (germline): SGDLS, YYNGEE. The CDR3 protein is CAKERAGCLDYEQYF. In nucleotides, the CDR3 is TGTGCCAAAGAAAGAGCGGGATGTTTGGATTACGAGCAGTACTTC.

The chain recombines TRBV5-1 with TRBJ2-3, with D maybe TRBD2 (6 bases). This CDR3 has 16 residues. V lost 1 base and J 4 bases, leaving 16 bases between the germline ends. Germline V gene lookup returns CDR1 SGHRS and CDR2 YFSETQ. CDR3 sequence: CASSLILGGAADTQYF. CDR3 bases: TGCGCCAGCAGCTTGATACTTGGAGGGGCAGCAGATACGCAGTATTTT. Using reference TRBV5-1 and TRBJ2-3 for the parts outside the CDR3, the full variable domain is KAGVTQTPRYLIKTRGQQVTLSCSPISGHRSVSWYQQTPGQGLQFLFEYFSETQRNKGNFPGRFSGRQFSNSRSEMNVSTLELGDSALYLCASSLILGGAADTQYFGPGTRLTVL.

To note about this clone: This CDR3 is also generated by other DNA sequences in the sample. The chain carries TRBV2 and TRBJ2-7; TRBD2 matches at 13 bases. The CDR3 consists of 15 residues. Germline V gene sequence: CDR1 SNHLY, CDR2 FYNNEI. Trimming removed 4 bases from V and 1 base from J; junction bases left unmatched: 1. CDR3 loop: CASSVLAGGSYEQYF. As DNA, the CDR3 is TGTGCCAGCAGTGTACTAGCGGGAGGGTCCTACGAGCAGTACTTC.

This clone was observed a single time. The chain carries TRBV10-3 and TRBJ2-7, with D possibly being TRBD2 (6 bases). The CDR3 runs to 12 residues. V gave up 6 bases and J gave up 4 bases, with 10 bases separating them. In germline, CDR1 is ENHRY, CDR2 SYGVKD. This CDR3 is CAIRGGVYEQYF. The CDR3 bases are TGTGCCATCAGAGGAGGGGTATACGAGCAGTACTTC.

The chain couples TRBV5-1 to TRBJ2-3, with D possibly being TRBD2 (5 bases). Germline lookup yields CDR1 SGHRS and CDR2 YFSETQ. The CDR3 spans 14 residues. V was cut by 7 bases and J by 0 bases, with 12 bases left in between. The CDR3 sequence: CASVAGKSTDTQYF. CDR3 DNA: TGCGCCAGCGTGGCCGGGAAGAGCACAGATACGCAGTATTTT.

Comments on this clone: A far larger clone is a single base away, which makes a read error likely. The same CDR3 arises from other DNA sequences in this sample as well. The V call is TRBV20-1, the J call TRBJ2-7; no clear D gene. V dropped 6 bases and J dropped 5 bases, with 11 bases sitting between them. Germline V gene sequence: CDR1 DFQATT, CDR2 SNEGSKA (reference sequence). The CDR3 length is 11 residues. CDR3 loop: CSAGGVHEQYF. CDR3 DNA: TGCAGTGCCGGTGGGGTCCACGAGCAGTACTTC.

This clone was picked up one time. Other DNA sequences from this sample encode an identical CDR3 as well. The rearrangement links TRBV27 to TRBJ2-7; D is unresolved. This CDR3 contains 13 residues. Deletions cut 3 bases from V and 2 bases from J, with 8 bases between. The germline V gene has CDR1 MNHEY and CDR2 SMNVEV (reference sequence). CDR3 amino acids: CASSFRGTYEQYF. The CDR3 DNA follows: TGTGCCAGCAGTTTCCGCGGAACCTACGAGCAGTACTTC.

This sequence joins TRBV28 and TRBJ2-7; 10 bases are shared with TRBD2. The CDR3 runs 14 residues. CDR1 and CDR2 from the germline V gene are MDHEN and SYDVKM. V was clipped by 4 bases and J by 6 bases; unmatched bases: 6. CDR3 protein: CASSWLAGESEQYF. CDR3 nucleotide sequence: TGTGCCAGCAGTTGGCTAGCGGGAGAGTCCGAGCAGTACTTC.

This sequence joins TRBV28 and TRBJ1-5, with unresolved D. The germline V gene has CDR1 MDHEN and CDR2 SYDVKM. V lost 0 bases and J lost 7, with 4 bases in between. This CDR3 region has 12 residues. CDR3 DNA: TGTGCCAGCAGTTTATGGCCACAGCCCCAGCATTTT. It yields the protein CASSLWPQPQHF.

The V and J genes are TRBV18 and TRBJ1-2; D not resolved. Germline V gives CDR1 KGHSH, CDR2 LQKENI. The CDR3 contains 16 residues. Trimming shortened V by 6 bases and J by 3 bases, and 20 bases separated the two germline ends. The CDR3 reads CASSQLHRGMDYGYTF. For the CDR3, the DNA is TGTGCCAGCTCGCAGCTACACCGAGGGATGGACTATGGCTACACCTTC.

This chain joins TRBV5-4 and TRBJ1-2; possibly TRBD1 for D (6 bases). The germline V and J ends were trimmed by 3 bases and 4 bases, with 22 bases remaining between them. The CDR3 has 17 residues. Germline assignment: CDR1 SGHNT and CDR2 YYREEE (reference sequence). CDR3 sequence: CASSSLAREIGGYGYTF. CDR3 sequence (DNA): TGTGCCAGCAGCTCCCTCGCTCGCGAGATAGGGGGCTATGGCTACACCTTC.

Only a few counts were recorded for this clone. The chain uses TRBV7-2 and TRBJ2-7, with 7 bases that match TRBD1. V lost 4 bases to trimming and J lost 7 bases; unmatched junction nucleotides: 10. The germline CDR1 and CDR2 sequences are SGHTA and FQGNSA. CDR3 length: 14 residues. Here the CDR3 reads CASSSRQGLMEQYF. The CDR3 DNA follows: TGTGCCAGCAGCTCACGACAGGGTTTGATGGAGCAGTACTTC.